One sample yielded the 20 T cell receptor beta chains listed below, sequenced in a study of shared clonotypes between healthy human individuals. The protocol was immunoSEQ multiplex PCR, while the TCRdb copy is restricted to in-frame clones and leaves out a portion. The sample holds fewer than 700,000 clones, roughly 95% seen once. CD45RO-negative CD8 cells positively selected for CCR7 made up the naive population, which excluded terminally differentiated effector memory CD45RA+ cells. The specimen was naive CD8+ T cells sorted from blood. The origin of the receptors is a woman under 40 in good health.

The CDR3 DNA follows: TGTGCCAGCAGTTTAGGGGGGAGATCTGGGCCCCAGCATTTT. Its protein is CASSLGGRSGPQHF. The chain uses TRBV27 and TRBJ1-5; D may be TRBD1 (5 bases). CDR1 is MNHEY, CDR2 SMNVEV, per germline (reference sequence). With 2 bases removed from V and 9 bases from J, the gap between germline ends came to 14 bases. The CDR3 covers 14 residues.

This chain links TRBV9 with TRBJ1-4; D may be TRBD1 (6 bases). The CDR3 is made up of 15 amino acids. Germline CDR1 is SGDLS and CDR2 is YYNGEE. V shed 4 bases and J shed 6 bases, with 16 bases lying between them. The CDR3 here is CASSSSGRGDEKLFF. CDR3 in DNA: TGTGCCAGCAGCTCGTCGGGCAGGGGAGATGAAAAACTGTTTTTT.

The rearrangement uses TRBV11-2 and TRBJ2-1, with 7 bases lining up with TRBD2. Germline V gives CDR1 SGHAT, CDR2 FQNNGV. This CDR3 has 15 residues. The J segment lost 8 bases and the V segment lost 6 bases, leaving 13 bases of the junction unmatched. The CDR3 nucleotides are TGTGCCAGCAGTCGACGAGCGGGATTAGGGGATGAGCAGTTCTTC. Translated, it gives CASSRRAGLGDEQFF.

The chain has TRBV27 and TRBJ2-4; 10 bases align to TRBD1. The length of the CDR3 is 16 residues. Unmatched junction bases numbered 7, after V lost 5 bases and J lost 3 bases. Germline CDR1 is MNHEY and CDR2 is SMNVEV (reference sequence). DNA for the CDR3: TGTGCCAGCAGTCTGGGACAGGGGACGCTCAAAAACATTCAGTACTTC. The encoded protein is CASSLGQGTLKNIQYF.

This chain connects TRBV7-6 to TRBJ2-2, with D perhaps TRBD1 (5 bases). V was trimmed by 5 bases and J by 3 bases, leaving 13 bases between them. Per the germline V gene, CDR1 is SGHVS and CDR2 is FNYEAQ. The CDR3 spans 15 residues. Here the CDR3 reads CASSPRQRYTGELFF. The CDR3 nucleotides read TGTGCCAGCAGCCCCCGACAGAGATACACCGGGGAGCTGTTTTTT.

The rearrangement joins TRBV27 to TRBJ2-7, with 9 positions matching TRBD2. The germline gives CDR1 MNHEY, CDR2 SMNVEV (reference sequence). This CDR3 contains 15 residues. J was trimmed by 7 bases and V by 0 bases; bases with no gene match: 7. The CDR3 here is CASSLSRLAGREQYF. The CDR3 bases are TGTGCCAGCAGTTTATCTCGTCTAGCGGGAAGAGAGCAGTACTTC.

The rearrangement links TRBV28 to TRBJ2-3, with 16 nucleotides matching TRBD2. The CDR3 covers 16 residues. V lost 10 bases, J lost 9 bases, and 13 bases stayed unmatched. In germline, CDR1 is MDHEN, CDR2 SYDVKM. The CDR3 DNA reads TGTGCCATTCGAATCCCCGGGACTAGCGGGAGGGCCACGCAGTATTTT. Its translation is CAIRIPGTSGRATQYF. The complete variable domain, with remaining parts taken from reference TRBV28 and TRBJ2-3, reads DVKVTQSSRYLVKRTGEKVFLECVQDMDHENMFWYRQDPGLGLRLIYFSYDVKMKEKGDIPEGYSVSREKKERFSLILESASTNQTSMYLCAIRIPGTSGRATQYFGPGTRLTVL.

V gene TRBV15 combines with J gene TRBJ2-7; TRBD2 matches 10 bases. With V trimmed by 4 bases and J by 4 bases, 7 bases remained unmatched. The CDR3 totals 15 residues. The germline CDR1 and CDR2 sequences are LNHNV and YYDKDF (reference sequence). The CDR3 nucleotides read TGTGCCACCAGCAACCCGGGACTAGCGACATACGAGCAGTACTTC. The encoded protein is CATSNPGLATYEQYF.

V gene TRBV5-6 combines with J gene TRBJ2-1, with 11 bases matching TRBD2. CDR3 length equals 17 residues. J was trimmed by 3 bases and V by 2 bases; bases with no gene match: 7. Germline V gene lookup returns CDR1 SGHDT and CDR2 YYEEEE. In DNA form, the CDR3 reads TGTGCCAGCAGCTTACTAGCGGGAGAGTCACTCTACAATGAGCAGTTCTTC. Translation gives CASSLLAGESLYNEQFF.

This clone appeared a single time. CDR3 region: CASSQDYREEEKLFF. As DNA, the CDR3 is TGTGCCAGCAGCCAGGATTACAGGGAGGAGGAAAAACTGTTTTTT. This chain links TRBV4-2 with TRBJ1-4; maybe TRBD1 (6 bases). V dropped 3 bases and J dropped 8 bases, with 16 bases sitting between them. Germline assignment: CDR1 LGHNA and CDR2 YNFKEQ. The CDR3 runs to 15 residues.

The chain uses TRBV28 and TRBJ2-3; possibly TRBD2 for D (7 bases). The V gene's germline CDR1 is MDHEN and CDR2 SYDVKM. This CDR3 comprises 13 residues. The ends were cut back, 3 bases at V and 7 bases at J, with 11 bases in the middle. CDR3 nucleotides: TGTGCCAGCAGTTTGGAGGGGGGGTATACGCAGTATTTT. Protein product: CASSLEGGYTQYF.

Concerning this clone itself: A read error may explain this, as a much larger clone is one base away. CDR3 sequence reads: CASSVGTGGDEQYF. CDR3 in DNA: TGTGCCAGCAGCGTAGGGACAGGGGGCGACGAGCAGTACTTC. The rearrangement links TRBV9 to TRBJ2-7; 11 nucleotides line up with TRBD1. Germline V gives CDR1 SGDLS, CDR2 YYNGEE. Trimming took 0 bases from V and 5 from J; bases not matched to a gene: 1. CDR3 size: 14 residues.

V usage is TRBV27 and J usage is TRBJ1-1; D unresolved. V lost 1 base and J 5 bases, leaving 11 bases between the germline ends. The CDR3 is 14 residues long. The V gene's germline CDR1 is MNHEY and CDR2 SMNVEV (reference sequence). CDR3 sequence: CASSLLGRGTEAFF. The CDR3 DNA reads as TGTGCCAGCAGTTTATTGGGGAGAGGGACTGAAGCTTTCTTT.

J is TRBJ2-7 and V is TRBV19; TRBD1 matches 7 bases. Germline V gene sequence: CDR1 LNHDA, CDR2 SQIVND (reference sequence). The CDR3 has 13 residues. Unmatched junction bases numbered 5, after V lost 6 bases and J lost 3 bases. CDR3 protein: CASRSRDSYEQYF. The CDR3 region has the DNA TGTGCCAGTAGGAGTAGGGACAGCTACGAGCAGTACTTC.

This clone has a handful of counts. The chain recombines TRBV27 with TRBJ1-5, with a tentative D call TRBD1 (6 bases). V dropped 3 bases and J dropped 5 bases, with 8 bases sitting between them. Germline V lookup: CDR1 MNHEY, CDR2 SMNVEV (reference sequence). The CDR3 has 13 residues. Here the CDR3 reads CASSFTGHQPQHF. The DNA of the CDR3 is TGTGCCAGCAGTTTCACAGGGCATCAGCCCCAGCATTTT.

V usage is TRBV6-5 and J usage is TRBJ1-1, with D possibly TRBD1 on 5 matching bases. This CDR3 has 14 residues. Per the germline V gene, CDR1 is MNHEY and CDR2 is SVGAGI. The V end was cut by 7 bases, the J end by 5 bases, with 17 bases between. CDR3 in amino acids: CASINPGRWTEAFF. CDR3 bases: TGTGCCAGCATCAATCCGGGGCGGTGGACTGAAGCTTTCTTT.

The CDR3 is CASSLLAGAEAEQFF. CDR3 nucleotides: TGTGCCAGCAGTTTACTAGCGGGAGCGGAGGCTGAGCAGTTCTTC. This chain links TRBV28 with TRBJ2-1; 10 bases match TRBD2. With V trimmed by 2 bases and J by 9 bases, 7 bases remained unmatched. Germline V CDR1 and CDR2: MDHEN, SYDVKM. This CDR3 region has 15 residues.

The gene calls are TRBV5-1 and TRBJ2-7; 7 nucleotides match TRBD2. V shed 0 bases and J 5 bases; nucleotides not matched to a gene: 5. The CDR3 has 14 amino acids. CDR1 and CDR2 from the germline V gene are SGHRS and YFSETQ. For the CDR3, the DNA is TGCGCCAGCAGCTTGGCGGCGGGAGTCGACGAGCAGTACTTC. Protein: CASSLAAGVDEQYF.

The chain recombines TRBV28 with TRBJ2-7, with 9 bases lining up with TRBD2. Germline V gives CDR1 MDHEN, CDR2 SYDVKM. The V and J ends lost 5 bases and 3 bases, in that order; junction bases with no gene match: 5. This CDR3 has 14 amino acids. The CDR3 bases are TGTGCCAGCAGTCCGCTAGCGGGATTCTACGAGCAGTACTTC. Translating it yields CASSPLAGFYEQYF.

V is TRBV7-8 and J is TRBJ2-7; no clear D gene. The V and J ends lost 2 bases and 0 bases respectively, with 11 bases between them. CDR1 and CDR2 from the germline V gene are SGHVS and FQNEAQ. The CDR3 consists of 15 residues. CDR3: CASSLSWDSSYEQYF. The CDR3 nucleotides read TGTGCCAGCAGCTTATCCTGGGATAGCTCCTACGAGCAGTACTTC.